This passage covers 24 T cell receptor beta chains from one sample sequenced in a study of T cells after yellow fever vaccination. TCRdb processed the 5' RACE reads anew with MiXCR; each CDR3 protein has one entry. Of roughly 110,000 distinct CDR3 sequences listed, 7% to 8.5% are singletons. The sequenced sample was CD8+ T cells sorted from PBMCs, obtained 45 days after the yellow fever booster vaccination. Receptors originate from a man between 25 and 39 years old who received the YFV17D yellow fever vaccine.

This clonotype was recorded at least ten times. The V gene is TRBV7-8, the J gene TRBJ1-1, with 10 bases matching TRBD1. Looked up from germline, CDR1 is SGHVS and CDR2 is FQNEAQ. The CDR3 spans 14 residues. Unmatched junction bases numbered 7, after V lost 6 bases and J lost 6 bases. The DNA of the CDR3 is TGTGCCAGCAGTCCGGGACAGGGGTACCCTGAAGCTTTCTTT. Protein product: CASSPGQGYPEAFF.

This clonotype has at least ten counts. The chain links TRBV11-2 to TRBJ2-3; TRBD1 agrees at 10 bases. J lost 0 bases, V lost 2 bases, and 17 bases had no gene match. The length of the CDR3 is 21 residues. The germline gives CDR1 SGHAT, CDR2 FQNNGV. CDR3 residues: CASSLRSGQGPVSHSTDTQYF. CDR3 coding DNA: TGTGCCAGCAGCTTAAGATCGGGACAGGGGCCAGTTTCCCATAGCACAGATACGCAGTATTTT.

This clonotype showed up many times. As DNA, the CDR3 is TGTGCCAGCAGCGACAGGGGGAGGGACGAGCAGTACTTC. Its translation: CASSDRGRDEQYF. The chain has TRBV7-9 and TRBJ2-7; 9 positions agree with TRBD1. V gave up 5 bases and J gave up 5 bases; unmatched junction bases: 4. CDR1 and CDR2 (germline): SEHNR, FQNEAQ (reference sequence). The CDR3 is made up of 13 amino acids.

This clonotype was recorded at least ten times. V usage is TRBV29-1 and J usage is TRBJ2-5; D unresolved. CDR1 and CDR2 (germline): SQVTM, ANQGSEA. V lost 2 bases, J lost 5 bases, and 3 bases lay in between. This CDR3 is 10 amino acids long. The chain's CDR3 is CSVEQETQYF. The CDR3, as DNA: TGCAGCGTTGAACAGGAGACCCAGTACTTC.

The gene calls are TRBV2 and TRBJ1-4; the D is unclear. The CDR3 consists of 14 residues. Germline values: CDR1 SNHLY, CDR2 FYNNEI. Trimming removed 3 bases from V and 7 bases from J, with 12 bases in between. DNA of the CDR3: TGTGCCAGCAGTGATTATCGGCAGGTTGAAAAACTGTTTTTT. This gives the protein CASSDYRQVEKLFF.

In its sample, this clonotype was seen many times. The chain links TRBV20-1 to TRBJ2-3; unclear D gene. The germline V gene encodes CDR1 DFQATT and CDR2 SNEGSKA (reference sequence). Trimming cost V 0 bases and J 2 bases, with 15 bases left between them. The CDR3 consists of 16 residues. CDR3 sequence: CSARDLGLGPTDTQYF. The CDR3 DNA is TGCAGTGCTAGAGATCTCGGATTAGGCCCCACAGATACGCAGTATTTT.

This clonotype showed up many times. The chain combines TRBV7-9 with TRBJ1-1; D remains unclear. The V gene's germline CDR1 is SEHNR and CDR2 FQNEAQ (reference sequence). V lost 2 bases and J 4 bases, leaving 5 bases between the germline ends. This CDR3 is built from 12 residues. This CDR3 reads CASSLLGTEAFF. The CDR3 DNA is TGTGCCAGCAGCTTACTAGGCACTGAAGCTTTCTTT.

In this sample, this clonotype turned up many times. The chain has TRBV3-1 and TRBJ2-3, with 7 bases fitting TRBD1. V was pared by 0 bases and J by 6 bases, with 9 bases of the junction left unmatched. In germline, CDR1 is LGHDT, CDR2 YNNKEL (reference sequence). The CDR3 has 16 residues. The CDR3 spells CASSQEGQWSRDTQYF. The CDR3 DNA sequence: TGTGCCAGCAGCCAAGAGGGACAGTGGTCGCGTGATACGCAGTATTTT.

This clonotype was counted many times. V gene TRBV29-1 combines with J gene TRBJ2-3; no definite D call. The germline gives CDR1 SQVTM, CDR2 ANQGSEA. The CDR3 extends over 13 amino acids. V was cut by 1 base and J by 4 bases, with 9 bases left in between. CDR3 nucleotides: TGCAGCGTTGAAGCGCTGAGTCCAGATACGCAGTATTTT. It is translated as CSVEALSPDTQYF.

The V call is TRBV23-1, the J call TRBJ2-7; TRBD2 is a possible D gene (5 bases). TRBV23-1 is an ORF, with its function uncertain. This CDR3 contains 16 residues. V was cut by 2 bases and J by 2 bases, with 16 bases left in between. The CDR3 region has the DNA TGCGCCAGCAGTCAACTCACAGTGGGGAGAACCTACGAGCAGTACTTC. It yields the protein CASSQLTVGRTYEQYF.

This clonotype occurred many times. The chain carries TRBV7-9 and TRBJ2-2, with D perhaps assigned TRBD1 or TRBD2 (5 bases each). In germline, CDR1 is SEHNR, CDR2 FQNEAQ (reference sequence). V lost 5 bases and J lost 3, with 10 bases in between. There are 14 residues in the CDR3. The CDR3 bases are TGTGCCAGCAGCCTACGGGACGACACCGGGGAGCTGTTTTTT. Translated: CASSLRDDTGELFF.

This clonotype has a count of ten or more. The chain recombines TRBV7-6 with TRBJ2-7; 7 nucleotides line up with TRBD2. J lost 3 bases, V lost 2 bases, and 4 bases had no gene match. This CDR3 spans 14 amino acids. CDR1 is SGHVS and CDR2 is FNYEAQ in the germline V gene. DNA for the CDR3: TGTGCCAGCAGCTTATCCAGCGGGAACTACGAGCAGTACTTC. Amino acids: CASSLSSGNYEQYF.

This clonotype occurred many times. CDR3 sequence reads: CASRGVNPVHEQFF. The CDR3 DNA is TGTGCCAGCAGAGGGGTTAACCCGGTCCATGAGCAGTTCTTC. The gene calls are TRBV7-6 and TRBJ2-1, with a possible D match to TRBD1 (5 bases). The germline V gene has CDR1 SGHVS and CDR2 FNYEAQ. The ends were cut back, 6 bases at V and 8 bases at J, with 17 bases in the middle. The CDR3 covers 14 residues.

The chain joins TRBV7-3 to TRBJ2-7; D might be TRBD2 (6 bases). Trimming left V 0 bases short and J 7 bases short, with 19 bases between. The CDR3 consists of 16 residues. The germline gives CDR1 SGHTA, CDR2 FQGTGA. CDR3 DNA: TGTGCCAGCAGCTTAACTTTCGCGGTAGCGGAGAATGAGCAGTACTTC. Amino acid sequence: CASSLTFAVAENEQYF.

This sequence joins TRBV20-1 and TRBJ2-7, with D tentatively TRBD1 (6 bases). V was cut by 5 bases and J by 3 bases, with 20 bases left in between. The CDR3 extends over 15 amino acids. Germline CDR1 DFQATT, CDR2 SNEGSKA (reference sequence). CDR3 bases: TGCAGTGCTTACTCGCTCCGGGACAAAGGCTACGAGCAGTACTTC. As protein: CSAYSLRDKGYEQYF.

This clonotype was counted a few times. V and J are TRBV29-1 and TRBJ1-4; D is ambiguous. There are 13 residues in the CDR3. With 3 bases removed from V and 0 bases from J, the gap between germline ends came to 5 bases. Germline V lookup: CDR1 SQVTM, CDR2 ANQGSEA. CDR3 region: CSVEGPTNEKLFF. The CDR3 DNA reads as TGCAGCGTTGAGGGTCCAACTAATGAAAAACTGTTTTTT.

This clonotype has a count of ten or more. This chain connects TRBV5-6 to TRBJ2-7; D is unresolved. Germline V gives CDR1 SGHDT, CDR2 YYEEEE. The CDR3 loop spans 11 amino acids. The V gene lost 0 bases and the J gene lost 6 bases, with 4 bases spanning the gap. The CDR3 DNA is TGTGCCAGCAGCTTGGAAGGCGAGCAGTACTTC. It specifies CASSLEGEQYF.

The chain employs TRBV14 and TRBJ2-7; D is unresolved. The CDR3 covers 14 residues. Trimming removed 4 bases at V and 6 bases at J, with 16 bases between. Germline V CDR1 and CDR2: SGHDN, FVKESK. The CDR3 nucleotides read TGTGCCAGCAGCCTTCTCGGGTCCCGACTCGAGCAGTACTTC. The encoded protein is CASSLLGSRLEQYF.

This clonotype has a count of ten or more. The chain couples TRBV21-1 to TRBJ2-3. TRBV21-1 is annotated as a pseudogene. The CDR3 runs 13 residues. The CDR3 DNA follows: TGTGCCAGCCTCAAAGGGGAAGGAGATACGCAGTATTTT. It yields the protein CASLKGEGDTQYF.

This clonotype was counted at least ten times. For the CDR3, the DNA is TGTGCCAGCAGCTTGGATCCCGCGGGACTCACTTACAATGAGCAGTTCTTC. This sequence encodes CASSLDPAGLTYNEQFF. This sequence joins TRBV5-5 and TRBJ2-1; D is perhaps TRBD2 (6 bases). The CDR3 is 17 residues long. Trimming shortened V by 0 bases and J by 4 bases, and 17 bases separated the two germline ends. Looked up from germline, CDR1 is SGHKS and CDR2 is YYEKEE (reference sequence).

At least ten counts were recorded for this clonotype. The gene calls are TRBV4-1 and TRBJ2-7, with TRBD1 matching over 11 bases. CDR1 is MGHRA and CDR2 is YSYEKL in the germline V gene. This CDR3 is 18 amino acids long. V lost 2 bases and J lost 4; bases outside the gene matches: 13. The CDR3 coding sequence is TGCGCCAGCAGCCAAACCCAGACGGCGGGGACAGGGGGATACGAGCAGTACTTC. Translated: CASSQTQTAGTGGYEQYF.

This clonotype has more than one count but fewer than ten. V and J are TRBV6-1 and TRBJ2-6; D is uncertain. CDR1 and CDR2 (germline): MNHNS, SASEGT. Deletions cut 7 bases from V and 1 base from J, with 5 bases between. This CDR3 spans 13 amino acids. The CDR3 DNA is TGTGCCAGCACCCCGTCTGGGGCCAACGTCCTGACTTTC. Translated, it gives CASTPSGANVLTF.

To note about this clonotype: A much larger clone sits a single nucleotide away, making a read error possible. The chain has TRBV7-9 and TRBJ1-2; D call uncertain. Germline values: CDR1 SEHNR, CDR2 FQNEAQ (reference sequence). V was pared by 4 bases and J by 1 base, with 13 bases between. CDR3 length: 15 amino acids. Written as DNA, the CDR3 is TGTGCCAGCAGCTGGGGAGACAAGTATAACTATGGCTACACCTTC. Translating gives CASSWGDKYNYGYTF.

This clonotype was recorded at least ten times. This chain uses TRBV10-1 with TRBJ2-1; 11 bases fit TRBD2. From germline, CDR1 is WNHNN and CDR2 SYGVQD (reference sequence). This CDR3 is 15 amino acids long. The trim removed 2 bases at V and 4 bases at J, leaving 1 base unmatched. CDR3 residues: CASSETSGGYNEQFF. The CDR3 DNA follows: TGCGCCAGCAGTGAGACTAGCGGGGGATACAATGAGCAGTTCTTC.